The 18 T cell receptor beta chains presented below share a single source sample, sequenced in a study. Using its own MiXCR run on the 5' RACE reads, TCRdb lists one record per CDR3 protein. The sample has 7,500 to 8,500 distinct CDR3 sequences; around 50% are singletons. Sequenced: memory CD4+ T cells sorted from a lymph node. Subset reported: memory CD4+ T cells, CD4+CD45RO+CD25-. Receptor source: a female donor with breast cancer.

The chain employs TRBV9 and TRBJ2-7, with TRBD2 as a possible D gene (7 bases). V was clipped by 3 bases and J by 3 bases, with 19 bases between them. In germline, CDR1 is SGDLS, CDR2 YYNGEE. There are 16 residues in the CDR3. CDR3 nucleotide sequence: TGTGCCAGCAGCGCGAGGGGGGGTGGCCCGAACTACGAGCAGTACTTC. Translation gives CASSARGGGPNYEQYF.

This chain links TRBV20-1 with TRBJ1-3, with 7 bases lining up with TRBD1. In germline, CDR1 is DFQATT, CDR2 SNEGSKA (reference sequence). The CDR3 spans 15 residues. V lost 4 bases and J lost 0; bases outside the gene matches: 6. CDR3 nucleotides: TGCAGTGCTATTGACGGGACAGCCTCTGGAAACACCATATATTTT. It codes for CSAIDGTASGNTIYF.

The V and J genes are TRBV29-1 and TRBJ1-1; 7 bases align to TRBD1. Germline loops: CDR1 SQVTM, CDR2 ANQGSEA. The CDR3 runs to 16 residues. V shed 3 bases, J shed 3 bases, and the junction held 13 bases outside the gene matches. CDR3 residues: CSVEMPLDRPDTEAFF. The CDR3 DNA reads as TGCAGCGTTGAGATGCCCTTGGACAGGCCGGACACTGAAGCTTTCTTT.

This chain links TRBV24-1 with TRBJ2-1; 8 positions agree with TRBD2. Germline V lookup: CDR1 KGHDR, CDR2 SFDVKD. The CDR3 runs to 18 residues. V was clipped by 2 bases and J by 8 bases; unmatched bases: 16. CDR3 in amino acids: CATSDSRSGRSLGDEQFF. In DNA form, the CDR3 reads TGTGCCACCAGTGATTCTAGAAGCGGGAGAAGTCTGGGGGATGAGCAGTTCTTC.

This chain uses TRBV20-1 with TRBJ1-5, with D possibly TRBD1 on 5 matching bases. The CDR3 loop spans 12 amino acids. V was clipped by 8 bases and J by 3 bases, with 11 bases between them. Germline-derived CDR1 and CDR2 are DFQATT and SNEGSKA (reference sequence). The DNA for the CDR3 is TGCAGTATCGACAGAGACAATCAGCCCCAGCATTTT. Encoded protein: CSIDRDNQPQHF.

This chain joins TRBV20-1 and TRBJ2-7; 7 bases are shared with TRBD2. CDR1 and CDR2 from the germline V gene are DFQATT and SNEGSKA (reference sequence). Trimming at V came to 0 bases and at J to 4 bases, leaving 6 bases not matched to a gene. This CDR3 has 14 residues. CDR3 DNA sequence: TGCAGTGCTAGAGAGGTAGCGGGCCTATACGAGCAGTACTTC. Amino acid sequence: CSAREVAGLYEQYF.

This chain joins TRBV7-7 and TRBJ2-5; no definite D call. The CDR3 consists of 13 residues. Looked up from germline, CDR1 is SSHAT and CDR2 is FNYEAQ (reference sequence). The DNA of the CDR3 is TGTGCTGTGAGCCGTGGGTTGACAGAGACCCAGTACTTC. This sequence encodes CAVSRGLTETQYF.

The chain joins TRBV10-3 to TRBJ1-1, with TRBD1 as a possible D gene (5 bases). The germline gives CDR1 ENHRY, CDR2 SYGVKD. CDR3 size: 13 residues. Trimming took off 7 bases at V and 4 bases at J, with 13 bases between the two ends. DNA for the CDR3: TGTGCCATCAAGGGGCTCGGGGGCACTGAAGCTTTCTTT. It translates to CAIKGLGGTEAFF.

With regard to this clonotype: In this CDR3 the conserved last residue, phenylalanine or tryptophan, is missing, so a read error is likely. V is TRBV29-1 and J is TRBJ1-2; TRBD1 is a possible D gene (5 bases). V was trimmed by 5 bases and J by 0 bases, leaving 13 bases between them. The CDR3 has 14 residues. CDR1 SQVTM and CDR2 ANQGSEA come from the germline V gene. The CDR3 sequence is CSVSTGSANYGYTS. As DNA, the CDR3 is TGCAGCGTTTCTACAGGCTCAGCTAACTATGGCTACACCTCC.

This clonotype has a handful of counts. The V and J genes are TRBV4-1 and TRBJ2-7, with D perhaps TRBD2 (6 bases). The CDR3 has 13 amino acids. Germline loops: CDR1 MGHRA, CDR2 YSYEKL. V was cut by 0 bases and J by 6 bases, with 9 bases left in between. CDR3 bases: TGCGCCAGCAGCCAAGAGGGGACTGGCGAGCAGTACTTC. Residues: CASSQEGTGEQYF.

This clonotype appeared a few times. The rearrangement joins TRBV30 to TRBJ1-5; D is possibly TRBD1 (5 bases). The CDR3 totals 13 residues. Germline V CDR1 and CDR2: GTSNPN, SVGIG (reference sequence). The CDR3 sequence: CAYQGDPNQPQHF. The CDR3 DNA follows: TGTGCTTATCAAGGGGATCCCAATCAGCCCCAGCATTTT.

This clonotype has a handful of counts. The rearrangement joins TRBV29-1 to TRBJ1-2, with D maybe TRBD1 (6 bases). Germline CDR1 is SQVTM and CDR2 is ANQGSEA. The ends were cut back, 7 bases at V and 6 bases at J, with 12 bases in the middle. This CDR3 region has 11 residues. CDR3 coding DNA: TGCAGCGAGGGCACAGGGAATGGCTACACCTTC. Translation gives CSEGTGNGYTF. The full variable domain, completed using reference TRBV29-1 and TRBJ1-2, is SAVISQKPSRDICQRGTSLTIQCQVDSQVTMMFWYRQQPGQSLTLIATANQGSEATYESGFVIDKFPISRPNLTFSTLTVSNMSPEDSSIYLCSEGTGNGYTFGSGTRLTVV.

The V and J genes are TRBV6-2 or TRBV6-3 and TRBJ2-7; 10 bases are shared with TRBD2. This CDR3 has 16 residues. In germline, CDR1 is MNHEY, CDR2 SVGEGT. V dropped 6 bases and J dropped 3; count of bases not matched to a gene: 11. CDR3 in DNA: TGTGCCAGCAGCTCCAACCCGGGACTAGCGTTCTACGAGCAGTACTTC. It yields the protein CASSSNPGLAFYEQYF.

This clonotype occurred a few times. V and J are TRBV12-3 or TRBV12-4 and TRBJ1-1, with D possibly TRBD1 on 5 matching bases. This CDR3 region has 12 residues. The V end was cut by 8 bases, the J end by 8 bases, with 15 bases between. The CDR3, as DNA: TGTGCCAGCCGGGACGGAAGGTCGGAAGCTTTCTTT. It codes for CASRDGRSEAFF.

V is TRBV5-1 and J is TRBJ2-7, with a weak D call TRBD1 (6 bases). Trimming removed 4 bases from V and 0 bases from J, with 11 bases in between. The CDR3 has 14 amino acids. CDR1 is SGHRS and CDR2 is YFSETQ in the germline V gene. DNA for the CDR3: TGCGCCAGCAGCCCACAGGGCAGCTCCTACGAGCAGTACTTC. Protein sequence: CASSPQGSSYEQYF.

The chain uses TRBV11-3 and TRBJ2-1; 10 positions match TRBD2. V was pared by 5 bases and J by 6 bases, with 10 bases of the junction left unmatched. This CDR3 has 16 residues. The V gene's germline CDR1 is SGHNT and CDR2 YENEEA. The CDR3 DNA sequence: TGTGCCAGCAGCCCCTCCGGAGGACTAGCGGCCAATGAGCAGTTCTTC. Its translation is CASSPSGGLAANEQFF.

The genes are TRBV5-1 and TRBJ2-4, with D perhaps TRBD2 (5 bases). Germline V lookup: CDR1 SGHRS, CDR2 YFSETQ. Trimming pared 0 bases from V and 5 bases from J, leaving 12 bases between. CDR3 size: 15 residues. CDR3 bases: TGCGCCAGCAGCTTGGGCGGACTCATAGAAAACATTCAGTACTTC. Translated: CASSLGGLIENIQYF.

The chain has TRBV20-1 and TRBJ1-6, with D perhaps matching TRBD1 (6 bases). The V gene's germline CDR1 is DFQATT and CDR2 SNEGSKA (reference sequence). V was shortened by 5 bases and J by 9 bases, with 14 bases between the two germline ends. The CDR3 sequence is 13 residues long. The CDR3 DNA sequence: TGCAGTGCTTCAAGGGGGAGGGGTTCACCCCTCCACTTT. The encoded protein is CSASRGRGSPLHF.